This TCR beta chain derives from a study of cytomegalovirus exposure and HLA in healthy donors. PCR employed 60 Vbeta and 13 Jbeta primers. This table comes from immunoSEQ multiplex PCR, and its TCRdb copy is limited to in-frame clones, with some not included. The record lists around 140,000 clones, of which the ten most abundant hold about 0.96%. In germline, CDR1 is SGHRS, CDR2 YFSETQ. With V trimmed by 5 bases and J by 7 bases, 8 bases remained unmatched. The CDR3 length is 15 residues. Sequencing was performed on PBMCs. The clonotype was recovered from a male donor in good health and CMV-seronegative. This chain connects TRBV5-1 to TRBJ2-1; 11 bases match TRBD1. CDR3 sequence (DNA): TGCGCCAGCAGTTTCGGGACAGGGGGTGTTAATGAGCAGTTCTTC. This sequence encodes CASSFGTGGVNEQFF.